Given below is one T cell receptor beta chain in context. The target antigen is unknown. The source of the sample is a study of cytomegalovirus exposure and HLA in healthy donors. The ends were cut back, 5 bases at V and 4 bases at J, with 6 bases in the middle. The CDR3 consists of 11 residues. Germline values: CDR1 SNHLY, CDR2 FYNNEI. Study results and limitations: Subsequent analysis showed first-cohort TCR clusters tending to co-occur in around 130 validation repertoires.

Profiling relied on immunoSEQ multiplex PCR, and the TCRdb table lists in-frame clones only, not all of them. The data show around 220,000 clones, approximately 80% seen once. The material sequenced was PBMCs. The V and J genes are TRBV2 and TRBJ2-7, with D unresolved. This TCR derives from a young woman in good health and CMV-seropositive. CDR3: CASSKEYEQYF. CDR3 bases: TGTGCCAGCAGTAAAGAATACGAGCAGTACTTC. Supplemented by reference TRBV2 and TRBJ2-7, the full variable domain reads EPEVTQTPSHQVTQMGQEVILRCVPISNHLYFYWYRQILGQKVEFLVSFYNNEISEKSEIFDDQFSVERPDGSNFTLKIRSTKLEDSAMYFCASSKEYEQYFGPGTRLTVT.